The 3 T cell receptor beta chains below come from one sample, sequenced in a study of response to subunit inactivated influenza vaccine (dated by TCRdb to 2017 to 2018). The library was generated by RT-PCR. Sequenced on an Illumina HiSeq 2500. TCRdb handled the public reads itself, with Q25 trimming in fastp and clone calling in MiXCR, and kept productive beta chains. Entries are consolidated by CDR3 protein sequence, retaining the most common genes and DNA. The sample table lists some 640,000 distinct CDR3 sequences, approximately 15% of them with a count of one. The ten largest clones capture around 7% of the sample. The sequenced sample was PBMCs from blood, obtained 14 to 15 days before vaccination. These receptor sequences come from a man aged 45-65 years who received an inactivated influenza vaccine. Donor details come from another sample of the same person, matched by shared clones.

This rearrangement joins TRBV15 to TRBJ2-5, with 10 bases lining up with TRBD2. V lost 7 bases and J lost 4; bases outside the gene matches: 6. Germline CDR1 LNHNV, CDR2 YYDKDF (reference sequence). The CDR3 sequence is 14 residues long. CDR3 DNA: TGTGCCACCACAAGCGGGAGGGCCGTAGAGACCCAGTACTTC. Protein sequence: CATTSGRAVETQYF.

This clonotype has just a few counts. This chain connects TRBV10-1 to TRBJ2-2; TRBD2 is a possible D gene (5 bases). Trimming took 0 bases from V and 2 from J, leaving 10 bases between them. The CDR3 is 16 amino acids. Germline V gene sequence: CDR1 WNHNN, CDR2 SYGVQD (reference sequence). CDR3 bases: TGCGCCAGCAGTGAGTCGAGTACTAGTAACACCGGGGAGCTGTTTTTT. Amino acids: CASSESSTSNTGELFF.

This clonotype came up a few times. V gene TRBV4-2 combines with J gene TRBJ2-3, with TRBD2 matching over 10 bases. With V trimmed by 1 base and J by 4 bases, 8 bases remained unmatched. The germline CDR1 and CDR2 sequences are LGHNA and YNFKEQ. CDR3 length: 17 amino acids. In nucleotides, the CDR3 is TGTGCCAGCAGCCAAGGGGCAGCGGGGGGGTGGGCAGATACGCAGTATTTT. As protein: CASSQGAAGGWADTQYF.